The T cell receptor (beta chain) described here comes from a study of ipilimumab plus nivolumab after autologous stem cell transplantation. Study information: Typical patient got 5 or 6 ipilimumab doses and seven to nine nivolumab doses (median). The myeloma group: high-risk transplant-naive, or relapse within 3 years after first autologous transplant.

Germline assignment: CDR1 MDHEN and CDR2 SYDVKM. The CDR3 is 13 amino acids. The ends were cut back, 3 bases at V and 3 bases at J, with 9 bases in the middle. Method: immunoSEQ multiplex PCR; TCRdb's copy keeps in-frame clones and lacks some. The data show some 46,000 clones, more than 70% seen once. Patients got ipilimumab 1 mg/kg beginning 14 to 28 days post-transplant. The chain carries TRBV28 and TRBJ2-7, with D unclear. The clonotype was recovered from a male donor with multiple myeloma. The sample consisted of PBMCs, taken in a trial of ipilimumab plus nivolumab as post-transplant consolidation. The CDR3 is CASSLQVVYEQYF. The DNA for the CDR3 is TGTGCCAGCAGTTTGCAGGTGGTCTACGAGCAGTACTTC.